A selection of T cell receptor beta chains follows, all from one sample in a study of cytomegalovirus exposure and HLA in healthy donors. Libraries were prepared by immunoSEQ multiplex PCR; TCRdb keeps only in-frame clonotypes and omits some of them. The profile covers approximately 150,000 clones, with 60% to 80% appearing a single time and 9.7% taken by the ten largest. The sequencing input was PBMCs. The receptors come from a man aged 18 to 30 in good health and CMV-seropositive. Each CDR3 is given with its conserved first and last residue. Fields, in order: CDR3 length, D gene, J gene, clone size, V gene, CDR3 protein, CDR3 DNA. The D gene is left open where the match is weak. Clone size appears in some rows only: once, few, many, or a class for an expanded clone.

11,NA,TRBJ1-1,NA,TRBV20-1,CSASQGGEAFF,TGCAGTGCTAGTCAGGGAGGAGAAGCTTTCTTT
16,TRBD2,TRBJ2-2,NA,TRBV10-3,CAINSAGGLDTGELFF,TGTGCCATCAACTCCGCGGGAGGGCTGGACACCGGGGAGCTGTTTTTT
14,TRBD1,TRBJ1-6,NA,TRBV7-9,CASSLQGAGSPLHF,TGTGCCAGCAGCTTACAGGGGGCGGGTTCACCCCTCCACTTT
18,TRBD2,TRBJ2-6,NA,TRBV7-3,CASSLFSGAPSGANVLTF,TGTGCCAGCAGCTTATTTAGCGGGGCTCCCTCTGGGGCCAACGTCCTGACTTTC
14,TRBD2,TRBJ2-2,NA,TRBV2,CASMPGGSAGELFF,TGTGCCAGCATGCCGGGCGGGAGCGCCGGGGAGCTGTTTTTT
14,NA,TRBJ2-7,once,TRBV5-1,CASSSRDPRDEQYF,TGCGCCAGCAGCTCCAGGGATCCCAGGGACGAGCAGTACTTC
17,NA,TRBJ2-1,NA,TRBV30,CAWSVGTITPAYNEQFF,TGTGCCTGGAGTGTAGGGACAATTACTCCAGCCTACAATGAGCAGTTCTTC
15,NA,TRBJ1-4,NA,TRBV30,CAWSRGADGNEKLFF,TGTGCCTGGAGTCGGGGAGCCGACGGGAATGAAAAACTGTTTTTT
17,NA,TRBJ1-5,NA,TRBV7-8,CASSLGGAGNSNQPQHF,TGTGCCAGCAGCTTAGGGGGCGCAGGGAATAGCAATCAGCCCCAGCATTTT
12,TRBD2,TRBJ2-3,NA,TRBV7-2,CASSLVGRPLYF,TGTGCCAGCAGCTTAGTCGGGAGGCCCCTTTATTTT
13,TRBD1,TRBJ1-1,NA,TRBV27,CASSLAGGTEAFF,TGTGCCAGCAGTTTGGCAGGGGGCACTGAAGCTTTCTTT
16,TRBD1,TRBJ1-2,NA,TRBV7-6,CASSLNAGQGYYGYTF,TGTGCCAGCAGCTTAAACGCGGGACAGGGGTACTATGGCTACACCTTC
17,NA,TRBJ2-7,NA,TRBV4-1,CASSQAAGEGGVGEQYF,TGCGCCAGCAGCCAAGCTGCGGGGGAGGGGGGTGTGGGCGAGCAGTACTTC
15,TRBD1,TRBJ2-3,once,TRBV6-1,CASAMGTGWDTTQYF,TGTGCCAGCGCAATGGGGACAGGTTGGGATACTACGCAGTATTTT
12,NA,TRBJ2-3,NA,TRBV29-1,CSVLHGTDTQYF,TGCAGCGTATTACACGGCACAGATACGCAGTATTTT
17,NA,TRBJ2-6,few,TRBV11-2,CASSLWDMFSGANVLTF,TGTGCCAGCAGCTTATGGGACATGTTCTCTGGGGCCAACGTCCTGACTTTC
16,TRBD2,TRBJ2-7,NA,TRBV7-2,CASSLVFSGGPDEQYF,TGTGCCAGCAGCTTAGTATTTAGCGGGGGGCCGGACGAGCAGTACTTC
11,TRBD1,TRBJ1-2,NA,TRBV20-1,CKPGQDYGYTF,TGCAAGCCGGGACAGGACTATGGCTACACCTTC
15,TRBD2,TRBJ2-7,NA,TRBV9,CASSVGNIGGYEQYF,TGTGCCAGCAGCGTAGGTAACATCGGGGGGTACGAGCAGTACTTC
14,TRBD1,TRBJ2-3,NA,TRBV5-1,CASSFDRTGRTQYF,TGCGCCAGCAGCTTTGACCGGACAGGGCGTACGCAGTATTTT
12,TRBD1,TRBJ1-5,NA,TRBV6-5,CASRTPGGPQHF,TGTGCCAGCAGAACACCAGGGGGGCCCCAGCATTTT
15,TRBD1,TRBJ2-4,NA,TRBV27,CASSLDREVKNIQYF,TGTGCCAGCAGTTTGGACAGGGAAGTCAAAAACATTCAGTACTTC
14,TRBD2,TRBJ2-7,NA,TRBV29-1,CSVETGLADYEQYF,TGCAGCGTTGAAACCGGACTAGCGGACTACGAGCAGTACTTC
15,TRBD1,TRBJ2-7,NA,TRBV7-2,CASSLDGTGPYEQYF,TGTGCCAGCAGCTTAGATGGGACAGGGCCCTACGAGCAGTACTTC
14,TRBD1,TRBJ1-2,once,TRBV5-1,CASSLGQGVPGYTF,TGCGCCAGCAGCTTGGGACAGGGGGTGCCTGGCTACACCTTC
14,TRBD1,TRBJ1-4,NA,TRBV5-1,CASSSGQGVEKLFF,TGCGCCAGCAGCTCGGGACAGGGTGTTGAAAAACTGTTTTTT
14,NA,TRBJ1-1,NA,TRBV4-3,CASSAGGLHTEAFF,TGCGCCAGCAGCGCGGGGGGCCTACACACTGAAGCTTTCTTT